These T cell receptor beta chains were read from a single sample in a study of T-cell reconstitution after alpha-beta-depleted transplantation in children. TCRdb independently ran MiXCR on the PCR reads; one entry per CDR3 protein. The repertoire has around 600,000 distinct CDR3 sequences, approximately 16% of them found once; the top ten carry 1.1%. Sequenced here: PBMCs from the stem cell graft donor, sampled from the stem cell graft. The receptors were gathered from a human donor who donated a stem cell graft to a child with acute myeloid leukemia. Both conserved end residues are part of each CDR3. Each record gives: clone size, D gene, J gene, V gene, CDR3 protein, CDR3 DNA. A D gene is named only where the DNA matches it firmly. Clone size, where shown, is once, few, many, or a class for clones that have expanded.

NA	NA	TRBJ2-5	TRBV7-6	CASSPVERQETQYF	TGTGCCAGCAGCCCCGTAGAGCGGCAAGAGACCCAGTACTTC
many	TRBD1	TRBJ2-3	TRBV5-1	CASSLRQGGRHTDTQYF	TGCGCCAGCAGCTTACGACAGGGGGGGAGGCACACAGATACGCAGTATTTT
many	NA	TRBJ1-4	TRBV5-4	CASSPSLGGGNEKLFF	TGTGCCAGCAGCCCCTCCCTCGGGGGGGGGAATGAAAAACTGTTTTTT
NA	NA	TRBJ2-7	TRBV7-9	CASSPQLASDEQYF	TGTGCCAGCAGCCCTCAGCTCGCTAGCGACGAGCAGTACTTC
many	NA	TRBJ1-5	TRBV15	CATSRVNRDQPQHF	TGTGCCACCAGCAGAGTGAACAGGGATCAGCCCCAGCATTTT
NA	NA	TRBJ2-7	TRBV5-1	CASREGGGSSYEQYF	TGCGCCAGCAGGGAGGGTGGCGGAAGCTCCTACGAGCAGTACTTC
many	NA	TRBJ1-1	TRBV7-6	CASSLNPPYMNTEAFF	TGTGCCAGCAGCTTAAACCCTCCTTACATGAACACTGAAGCTTTCTTT
NA	NA	TRBJ2-1	TRBV27	CASSSLIFGTQDHEQFF	TGTGCCAGCAGTTCCCTTATCTTCGGGACACAGGACCATGAGCAGTTCTTC
NA	TRBD1	TRBJ2-1	TRBV7-3	CASSTQAGGMDEQFF	TGTGCCAGCAGCACCCAGGCAGGGGGCATGGATGAGCAGTTCTTC
NA	NA	TRBJ1-2	TRBV5-1	CASSLVSQDGYTF	TGCGCCAGCAGCTTGGTGTCGCAGGATGGCTACACCTTC
many	NA	TRBJ1-6	TRBV5-1	CASRDTGYSPLHF	TGCGCCAGCAGGGACACAGGGTACTCACCCCTCCACTTT
few	NA	TRBJ2-6	TRBV19	CASSIGGRYSGANVLTF	TGTGCCAGTAGTATCGGCGGACGGTACTCTGGGGCCAACGTCCTGACTTTC
NA	NA	TRBJ2-5	TRBV20-1	CSARGGAWKTQYF	TGCAGTGCCCGAGGGGGGGCATGGAAGACCCAGTACTTC
few	NA	TRBJ2-5	TRBV5-1	CASSSGGLRMETQYF	TGCGCCAGCAGCTCTGGGGGGCTGAGAATGGAGACCCAGTACTTC
NA	TRBD1	TRBJ2-7	TRBV20-1	CSANPLDRGFPYEQYF	TGCAGTGCCAATCCACTGGACAGGGGGTTCCCTTACGAGCAGTACTTC
NA	NA	TRBJ1-3	TRBV7-9	CASSPSWAGATGNTIYF	TGTGCCAGCAGCCCCTCATGGGCAGGAGCTACTGGAAACACCATATATTTT
many	NA	TRBJ1-5	TRBV12-3/TRBV12-4	CASSSGRSYQPQHF	TGTGCCAGCAGTTCAGGCAGGAGTTATCAGCCCCAGCATTTT
many	NA	TRBJ2-1	TRBV20-1	CSARRWTLKRNEQFF	TGCAGTGCTAGGAGATGGACCCTAAAGCGTAATGAGCAGTTCTTC
NA	NA	TRBJ1-1	TRBV7-2	CASTPSTVLKNTEAFF	TGTGCCAGCACCCCCTCGACCGTCCTGAAGAACACTGAAGCTTTCTTT
NA	TRBD1	TRBJ2-1	TRBV20-1	CSARDPHGTGGVNEQFF	TGCAGTGCTAGAGATCCCCATGGGACAGGGGGTGTAAATGAGCAGTTCTTC
few	NA	TRBJ2-3	TRBV9	CASSVKAGRTDTQYF	TGTGCCAGCAGCGTAAAGGCAGGGCGTACAGATACGCAGTATTTT
many	TRBD2	TRBJ2-7	TRBV7-2	CASSHGTTYEQYF	TGTGCCAGCAGCCACGGGACTACTTACGAGCAGTACTTC
many	TRBD1	TRBJ1-1	TRBV7-2	CASSLRGDRADTEAFF	TGTGCCAGCAGCTTGAGGGGCGACAGGGCTGACACTGAAGCTTTCTTT
NA	NA	TRBJ2-5	TRBV11-2	CASSFGQSAETQYF	TGTGCCAGCAGCTTCGGACAGAGCGCAGAGACCCAGTACTTC
NA	TRBD2	TRBJ2-3	TRBV29-1	CSAYHASGGPDTQYF	TGCAGCGCTTACCATGCTAGCGGGGGCCCAGATACGCAGTATTTT
once	TRBD2	TRBJ2-1	TRBV24-1	CATSDLRTRNEQFF	TGTGCCACCAGTGATTTAAGGACTAGGAATGAGCAGTTCTTC
many	TRBD1	TRBJ1-6	TRBV20-1	CSALDREGSPLHF	TGCAGTGCACTGGACAGGGAAGGGTCACCCCTCCACTTT
few	NA	TRBJ2-3	TRBV24-1	CATSEPSTDTQYF	TGTGCCACCAGTGAACCTAGCACAGATACGCAGTATTTT
NA	NA	TRBJ2-3	TRBV7-9	CAMDRTDTQYF	TGTGCCATGGATAGGACAGATACGCAGTATTTT